The rows below give T cell receptor beta chains drawn from one sample of a study of blood T cells in healthy people across ages. TCRdb analysed the 5' RACE reads with MiXCR anew, one entry per CDR3 protein. The sample gives about 1.8 million distinct CDR3 sequences, 49% of which show up once; over 2% is in the top ten. Sequenced: blood. The source is a woman in her thirties or forties in good health. Both conserved end residues are part of each CDR3. The D gene is left open where the match is weak. Clone size, where shown, is once, few, many, or a class for clones that have expanded.

d_gene: TRBD1
v_gene: TRBV20-1
j_gene: TRBJ2-4
abundance: NA
CDR3nt: TGCAGTGCTAGAGATGGTTCTCGACAGGGGTGGGTCAAAAACATTCAGTACTTC
CDR3aa: CSARDGSRQGWVKNIQYF

d_gene: TRBD1
v_gene: TRBV27
j_gene: TRBJ2-3
abundance: few
CDR3nt: TGTGCCAGTTTGGGACAGGGATCAGCGAGCACAGATACGCAGTATTTT
CDR3aa: CASLGQGSASTDTQYF

d_gene: NA
v_gene: TRBV7-2
j_gene: TRBJ2-1
abundance: NA
CDR3nt: TGTGCCAGCAGCGACGAGGGGAGGGAGGGGGCCTACGAGCAGTTCTTC
CDR3aa: CASSDEGREGAYEQFF

d_gene: NA
v_gene: TRBV20-1
j_gene: TRBJ1-2
abundance: NA
CDR3nt: TGCAGTGCTAGAGAGTACAGTTCTGGCTACACCTTC
CDR3aa: CSAREYSSGYTF

d_gene: NA
v_gene: TRBV18
j_gene: TRBJ2-3
abundance: NA
CDR3nt: TGTGCCAGCTCACCAGCAGGGTCTAGCACAGATACGCAGTATTTT
CDR3aa: CASSPAGSSTDTQYF

d_gene: TRBD1
v_gene: TRBV10-2
j_gene: TRBJ2-3
abundance: NA
CDR3nt: TGCGCCAGCAGTGATGGGACAGGGTTTCCAGATACGCAGTATTTT
CDR3aa: CASSDGTGFPDTQYF

d_gene: NA
v_gene: TRBV20-1
j_gene: TRBJ2-2
abundance: NA
CDR3nt: TGCAGTGCTAGAGATCTGGCTAGCCACACCACCGGGGAGCTGTTTTTT
CDR3aa: CSARDLASHTTGELFF

d_gene: TRBD1
v_gene: TRBV27
j_gene: TRBJ1-5
abundance: NA
CDR3nt: TGTGCCAGCAGCCCAAGGACAGGATTTCGCAATCAGCCCCAGCATTTT
CDR3aa: CASSPRTGFRNQPQHF

d_gene: NA
v_gene: TRBV20-1
j_gene: TRBJ2-1
abundance: NA
CDR3nt: TGCAGTGCTCCGAGGGCAGGATGGAATGAGCAGTTCTTC
CDR3aa: CSAPRAGWNEQFF

d_gene: TRBD1
v_gene: TRBV4-3
j_gene: TRBJ2-1
abundance: few
CDR3nt: TGCGCCAGCAGCCTCGGGACAGGGGTTTATGAGCAGTTCTTC
CDR3aa: CASSLGTGVYEQFF

d_gene: NA
v_gene: TRBV7-2
j_gene: TRBJ2-7
abundance: NA
CDR3nt: TGTGCCAGCACCCCGGCGGTCGGGGCCCATGAGCAGTACTTC
CDR3aa: CASTPAVGAHEQYF

d_gene: NA
v_gene: TRBV7-2
j_gene: TRBJ2-7
abundance: few
CDR3nt: TGTGCCAGCAGCCCACGGGACACCGGCGCGTCCTACGAGCAGTACTTC
CDR3aa: CASSPRDTGASYEQYF

d_gene: NA
v_gene: TRBV28
j_gene: TRBJ2-3
abundance: NA
CDR3nt: TGTGCCAGCAGTTTCTGGGGGGAAAGCACAGATACGCAGTATTTT
CDR3aa: CASSFWGESTDTQYF

d_gene: NA
v_gene: TRBV20-1
j_gene: TRBJ1-4
abundance: NA
CDR3nt: TGCAGTGCTGCTCCGGGGGCCAGCGAAAAACTGTTTTTT
CDR3aa: CSAAPGASEKLFF

d_gene: NA
v_gene: TRBV19
j_gene: TRBJ1-5
abundance: NA
CDR3nt: TGTGCCAGTAGTACCCCGACAGGCGGAACTCCGTATCAGCCCCAGCATTTT
CDR3aa: CASSTPTGGTPYQPQHF

d_gene: NA
v_gene: TRBV7-2
j_gene: TRBJ2-3
abundance: NA
CDR3nt: TGTGCCAGCAGCTCCGGGGATCCTAGCACAGATACGCAGTATTTT
CDR3aa: CASSSGDPSTDTQYF

d_gene: NA
v_gene: TRBV6-5
j_gene: TRBJ2-7
abundance: NA
CDR3nt: TGTGCCAGCAGTCCTTCCTTTACTAGTTACGAGCAGTACTTC
CDR3aa: CASSPSFTSYEQYF

d_gene: NA
v_gene: TRBV29-1
j_gene: TRBJ2-1
abundance: NA
CDR3nt: TGCAGCGTCGGGCCTCGAATAGGATACAATGAGCAGTTCTTC
CDR3aa: CSVGPRIGYNEQFF

d_gene: NA
v_gene: TRBV15
j_gene: TRBJ2-3
abundance: few
CDR3nt: TGTGCCACCAGCAGAGATTTGGGGAATACGCAGTATTTT
CDR3aa: CATSRDLGNTQYF

d_gene: NA
v_gene: TRBV5-1
j_gene: TRBJ2-5
abundance: NA
CDR3nt: TGCGCCAGCAGCTTTCAGTCATCGAGCCAAGAGACCCAGTACTTC
CDR3aa: CASSFQSSSQETQYF

d_gene: NA
v_gene: TRBV6-4
j_gene: TRBJ2-7
abundance: NA
CDR3nt: TGTGCCAGCAAGGATGGGGTACCTTACGAGCAGTACTTC
CDR3aa: CASKDGVPYEQYF

d_gene: NA
v_gene: TRBV6-4
j_gene: TRBJ2-3
abundance: NA
CDR3nt: TGTGCCAGCAGTGTCGCAGGGGCTTCAGATACGCAGTATTTT
CDR3aa: CASSVAGASDTQYF

d_gene: NA
v_gene: TRBV29-1
j_gene: TRBJ2-7
abundance: few
CDR3nt: TGCAACGCCAGGCCACAGGGCGCCAACGAGCAGTACTTC
CDR3aa: CNARPQGANEQYF

d_gene: NA
v_gene: TRBV27
j_gene: TRBJ1-2
abundance: NA
CDR3nt: TGTGCCACGCACCGGGACTTCTATGGCTACACCTTC
CDR3aa: CATHRDFYGYTF

d_gene: NA
v_gene: TRBV12-3/TRBV12-4
j_gene: TRBJ2-4
abundance: few
CDR3nt: TGTGCCAGCAGTTTCCTAGGGCAAAACATTCAGTACTTC
CDR3aa: CASSFLGQNIQYF

d_gene: NA
v_gene: TRBV28
j_gene: TRBJ2-5
abundance: many
CDR3nt: TGTGCCAGCAGCCCCCGTGGAGGGGGGCAAGAGACCCAGTACTTC
CDR3aa: CASSPRGGGQETQYF

d_gene: TRBD2
v_gene: TRBV4-2
j_gene: TRBJ2-5
abundance: NA
CDR3nt: TGTGCCAGCAGCCTGGGTGGTGAACTAGCGGGGGGGCAAGAGACCCAGTACTTC
CDR3aa: CASSLGGELAGGQETQYF

d_gene: TRBD1
v_gene: TRBV27
j_gene: TRBJ1-2
abundance: NA
CDR3nt: TGTGCCAGCAGCCTTAGCCTACGGACAGGGGGCCCATATAACTATGGCTACACCTTC
CDR3aa: CASSLSLRTGGPYNYGYTF

d_gene: NA
v_gene: TRBV6-2/TRBV6-3
j_gene: TRBJ2-5
abundance: NA
CDR3nt: TGTGCCAGCAGTTACGAAGTACAGGGAGCGGGTTCGGGGGAGACCCAGTACTTC
CDR3aa: CASSYEVQGAGSGETQYF

d_gene: TRBD2
v_gene: TRBV20-1
j_gene: TRBJ2-5
abundance: NA
CDR3nt: TGCAGTGCTAGTCCACTAGCGGGGGACGTGGAGACCCAGTACTTC
CDR3aa: CSASPLAGDVETQYF

d_gene: TRBD1
v_gene: TRBV7-6
j_gene: TRBJ2-1
abundance: NA
CDR3nt: TGTGCCAGCAGCCCGAGGACAGGAAACTCCTACAATGAGCAGTTCTTC
CDR3aa: CASSPRTGNSYNEQFF

d_gene: NA
v_gene: TRBV7-2
j_gene: TRBJ2-1
abundance: few
CDR3nt: TGTGCCAGCAGCTTAGGGGGCAGATACAATGAGCAGTTCTTC
CDR3aa: CASSLGGRYNEQFF

d_gene: NA
v_gene: TRBV12-3/TRBV12-4
j_gene: TRBJ2-4
abundance: few
CDR3nt: TGTGCCAGCAGTTTTGGGCAAACCAAAAACATTCAGTACTTC
CDR3aa: CASSFGQTKNIQYF

d_gene: NA
v_gene: TRBV21-1
j_gene: TRBJ1-5
abundance: NA
CDR3nt: TGTGCCACCCCGGGACAGGGAGTTGGGCAGCCCCAGCATTTT
CDR3aa: CATPGQGVGQPQHF

d_gene: NA
v_gene: TRBV11-2
j_gene: TRBJ2-7
abundance: NA
CDR3nt: TGTGCCAGCAGCTTAGAACGTACGGCCTACGAGCAGTACTTC
CDR3aa: CASSLERTAYEQYF

d_gene: TRBD2
v_gene: TRBV5-1
j_gene: TRBJ2-5
abundance: NA
CDR3nt: TGCGCCAGCAGCTCTGTTCGGGGGGGGGACCAAGAGACCCAGTACTTC
CDR3aa: CASSSVRGGDQETQYF

d_gene: NA
v_gene: TRBV6-2/TRBV6-3
j_gene: TRBJ2-3
abundance: NA
CDR3nt: TGTGCCAGCAGGACTAGACAGGGTGGAAACACAGATACGCAGTATTTT
CDR3aa: CASRTRQGGNTDTQYF

d_gene: TRBD1
v_gene: TRBV24-1
j_gene: TRBJ2-1
abundance: NA
CDR3nt: TGTGCCACCAGTGAGTACAGGGGGAGCTCCTACAATGAGCAGTTCTTC
CDR3aa: CATSEYRGSSYNEQFF

d_gene: NA
v_gene: TRBV7-9
j_gene: TRBJ1-4
abundance: NA
CDR3nt: TGTGCCAGCAGCCCCCTCGATGCAACTAATGAAAAACTGTTTTTT
CDR3aa: CASSPLDATNEKLFF

d_gene: TRBD1
v_gene: TRBV12-3/TRBV12-4
j_gene: TRBJ1-2
abundance: NA
CDR3nt: TGTGCCAGCCGGGACAGGCCTAACTATGGCTACACCTTC
CDR3aa: CASRDRPNYGYTF